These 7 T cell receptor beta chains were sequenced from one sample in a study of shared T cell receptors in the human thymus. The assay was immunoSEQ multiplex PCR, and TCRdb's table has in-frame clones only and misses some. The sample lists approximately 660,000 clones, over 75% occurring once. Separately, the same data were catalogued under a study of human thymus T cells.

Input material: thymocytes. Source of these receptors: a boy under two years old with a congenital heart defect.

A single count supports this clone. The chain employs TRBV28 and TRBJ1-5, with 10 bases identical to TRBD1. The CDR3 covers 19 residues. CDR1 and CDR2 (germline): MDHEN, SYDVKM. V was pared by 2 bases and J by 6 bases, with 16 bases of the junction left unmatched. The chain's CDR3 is CASSLTPGTGEEYSQPQHF. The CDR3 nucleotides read TGTGCCAGCAGTTTAACGCCCGGGACAGGGGAGGAGTACTCTCAGCCCCAGCATTTT.

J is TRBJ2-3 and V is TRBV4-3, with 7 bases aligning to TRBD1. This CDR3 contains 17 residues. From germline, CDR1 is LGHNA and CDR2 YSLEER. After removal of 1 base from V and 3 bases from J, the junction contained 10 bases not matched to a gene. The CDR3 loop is CASSQGFGTAFTDTQYF. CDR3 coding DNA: TGCGCCAGCAGCCAAGGCTTCGGGACAGCCTTTACAGATACGCAGTATTTT.

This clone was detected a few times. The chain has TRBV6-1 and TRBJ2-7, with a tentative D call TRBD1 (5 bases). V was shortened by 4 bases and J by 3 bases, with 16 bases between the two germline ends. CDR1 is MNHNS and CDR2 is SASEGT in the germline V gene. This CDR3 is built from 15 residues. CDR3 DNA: TGTGCCAGCAGTGTACAGGCCACCCTTTACTACGAGCAGTACTTC. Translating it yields CASSVQATLYYEQYF.

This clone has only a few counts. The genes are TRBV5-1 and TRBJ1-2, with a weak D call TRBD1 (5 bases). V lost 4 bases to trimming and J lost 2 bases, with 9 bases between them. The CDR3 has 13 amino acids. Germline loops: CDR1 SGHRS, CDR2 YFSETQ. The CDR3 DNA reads TGCGCCAGCAGCACAGGAGGGAACTATGGCTACACCTTC. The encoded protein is CASSTGGNYGYTF.

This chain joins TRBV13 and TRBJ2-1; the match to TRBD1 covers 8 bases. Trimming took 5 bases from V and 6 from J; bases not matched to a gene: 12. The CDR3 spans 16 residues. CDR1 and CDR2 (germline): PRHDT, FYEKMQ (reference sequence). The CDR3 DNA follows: TGTGCCAGCAGCCTTTACCCACAGGGGGATGGCAATGAGCAGTTCTTC. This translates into CASSLYPQGDGNEQFF.

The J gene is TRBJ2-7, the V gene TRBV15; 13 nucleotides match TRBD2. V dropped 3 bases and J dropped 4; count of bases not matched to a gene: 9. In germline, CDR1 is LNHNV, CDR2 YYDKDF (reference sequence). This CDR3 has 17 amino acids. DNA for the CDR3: TGTGCCACCAGCAGGTGGCCCGGGACTAGCGGGAATTACGAGCAGTACTTC. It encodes CATSRWPGTSGNYEQYF. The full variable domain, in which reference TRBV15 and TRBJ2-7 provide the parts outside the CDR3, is DAMVIQNPRYQVTQFGKPVTLSCSQTLNHNVMYWYQQKSSQAPKLLFHYYDKDFNNEADTPDNFQSRRPNTSFCFLDIRSPGLGDTAMYLCATSRWPGTSGNYEQYFGPGTRLTVT.

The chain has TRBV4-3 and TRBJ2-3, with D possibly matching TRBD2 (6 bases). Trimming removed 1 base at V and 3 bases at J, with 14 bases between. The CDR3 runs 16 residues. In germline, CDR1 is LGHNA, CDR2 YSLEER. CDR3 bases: TGCGCCAGCAGCCAAGCGGAAAGGGGAGGTACAGATACGCAGTATTTT. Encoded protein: CASSQAERGGTDTQYF.